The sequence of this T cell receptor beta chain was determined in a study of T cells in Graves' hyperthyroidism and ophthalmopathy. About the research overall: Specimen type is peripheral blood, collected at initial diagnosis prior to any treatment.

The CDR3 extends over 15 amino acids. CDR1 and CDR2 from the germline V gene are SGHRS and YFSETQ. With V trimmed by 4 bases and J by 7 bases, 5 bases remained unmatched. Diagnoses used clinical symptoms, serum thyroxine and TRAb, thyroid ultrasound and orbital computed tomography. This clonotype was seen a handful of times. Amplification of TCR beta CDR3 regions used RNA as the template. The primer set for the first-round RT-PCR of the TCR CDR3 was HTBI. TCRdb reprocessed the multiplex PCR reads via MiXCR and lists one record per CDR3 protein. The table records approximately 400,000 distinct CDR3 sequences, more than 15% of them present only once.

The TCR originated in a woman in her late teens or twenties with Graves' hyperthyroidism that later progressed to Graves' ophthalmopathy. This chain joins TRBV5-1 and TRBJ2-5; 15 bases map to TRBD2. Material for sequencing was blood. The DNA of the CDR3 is TGCGCCAGCAGCGGGGGACTAGCGGGAGGAGGGACCCAGTACTTC. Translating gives CASSGGLAGGGTQYF.